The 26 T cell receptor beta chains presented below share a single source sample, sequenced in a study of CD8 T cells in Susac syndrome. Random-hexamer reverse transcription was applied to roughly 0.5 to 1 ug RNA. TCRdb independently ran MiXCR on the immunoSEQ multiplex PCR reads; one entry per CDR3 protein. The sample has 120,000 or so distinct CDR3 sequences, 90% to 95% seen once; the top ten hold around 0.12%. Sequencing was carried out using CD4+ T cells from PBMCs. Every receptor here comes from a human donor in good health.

The DNA of the CDR3 is TGTGCCAGCAGGGGACGGATGCAAGAGACCCAGTACTTC. It encodes CASRGRMQETQYF. The genes are TRBV12-3 or TRBV12-4 and TRBJ2-5; TRBD1 or TRBD2 may be the D gene (5 bases each). Trimming shortened V by 6 bases and J by 2 bases, and 10 bases separated the two germline ends. The CDR3 is 13 amino acids.

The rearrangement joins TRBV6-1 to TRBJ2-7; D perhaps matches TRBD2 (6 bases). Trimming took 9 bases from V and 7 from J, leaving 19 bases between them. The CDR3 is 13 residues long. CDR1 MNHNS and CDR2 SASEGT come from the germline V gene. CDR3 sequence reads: CASPSEGPVEQYF. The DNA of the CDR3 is TGTGCCAGTCCTAGCGAGGGACCAGTGGAGCAGTACTTC.

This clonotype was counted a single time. This CDR3 reads CASSKGQGPTQPQHF. The CDR3 bases are TGTGCCAGCTCAAAGGGACAGGGACCCACTCAGCCCCAGCATTTT. J is TRBJ1-5 and V is TRBV18; 9 bases fit TRBD1. This CDR3 comprises 15 residues. With 5 bases clipped from V and 6 bases from J, the junction kept 8 bases outside the gene matches. Germline CDR1 reads KGHSH; CDR2 reads LQKENI.

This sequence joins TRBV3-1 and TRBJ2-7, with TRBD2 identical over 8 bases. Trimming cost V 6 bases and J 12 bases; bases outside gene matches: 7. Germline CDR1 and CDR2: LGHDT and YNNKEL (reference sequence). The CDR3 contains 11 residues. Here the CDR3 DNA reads TGTGCCAGCAGTCTCGGGGGGGCCCGGTACTTC. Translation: CASSLGGARYF.

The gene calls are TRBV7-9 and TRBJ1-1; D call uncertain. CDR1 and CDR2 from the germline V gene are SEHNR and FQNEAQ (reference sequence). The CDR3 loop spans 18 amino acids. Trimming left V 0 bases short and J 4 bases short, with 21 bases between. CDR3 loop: CASSLAAGSFGRATEAFF. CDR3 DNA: TGTGCCAGCAGCTTAGCGGCCGGGTCCTTCGGTAGGGCCACTGAAGCTTTCTTT.

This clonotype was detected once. The CDR3 coding sequence is TGTGCCAGCAGCCCCGGTACACCCTATGGCTACACCTTC. The encoded protein is CASSPGTPYGYTF. The J gene is TRBJ1-2, the V gene TRBV12-3 or TRBV12-4; the D is unclear. The V gene lost 6 bases and the J gene lost 4 bases, with 12 bases spanning the gap. This CDR3 comprises 13 residues.

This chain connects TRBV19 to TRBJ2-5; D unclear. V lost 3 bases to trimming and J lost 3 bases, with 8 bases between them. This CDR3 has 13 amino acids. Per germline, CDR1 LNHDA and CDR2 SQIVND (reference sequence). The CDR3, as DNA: TGTGCCAGTAGTATGGAACGGAAAGAGACCCAGTACTTC. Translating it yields CASSMERKETQYF. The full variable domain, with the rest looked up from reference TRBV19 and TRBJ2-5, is DGGITQSPKYLFRKEGQNVTLSCEQNLNHDAMYWYRQDPGQGLRLIYYSQIVNDFQKGDIAEGYSVSREKKESFPLTVTSAQKNPTAFYLCASSMERKETQYFGPGTRLLVL.

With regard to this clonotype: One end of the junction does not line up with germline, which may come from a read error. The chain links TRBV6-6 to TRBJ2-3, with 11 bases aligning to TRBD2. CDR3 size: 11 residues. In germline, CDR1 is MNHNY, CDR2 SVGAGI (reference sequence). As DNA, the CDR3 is TGTGCCAGCAGTGATACGGGACTAGCGGTTTTT. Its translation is CASSDTGLAVF.

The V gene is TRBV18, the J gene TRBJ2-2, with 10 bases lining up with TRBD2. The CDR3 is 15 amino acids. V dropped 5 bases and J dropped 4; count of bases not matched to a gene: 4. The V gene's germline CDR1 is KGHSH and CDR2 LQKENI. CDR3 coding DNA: TGTGCCAGCTCATCGACTAGCGGGCCCACCGGGGAGCTGTTTTTT. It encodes CASSSTSGPTGELFF.

The CDR3, as DNA: TGCAGCGTAGCCTCAGGGGCTAATAACTATGGCTACACCTTC. It is translated as CSVASGANNYGYTF. This chain links TRBV29-1 with TRBJ1-2, with D possibly being TRBD1 (6 bases). Trimming pared 6 bases from V and 1 base from J, leaving 15 bases between. This CDR3 contains 14 residues. CDR1 is SQVTM and CDR2 is ANQGSEA in the germline V gene. The full variable domain, with the rest looked up from reference TRBV29-1 and TRBJ1-2, is SAVISQKPSRDICQRGTSLTIQCQVDSQVTMMFWYRQQPGQSLTLIATANQGSEATYESGFVIDKFPISRPNLTFSTLTVSNMSPEDSSIYLCSVASGANNYGYTFGSGTRLTVV.

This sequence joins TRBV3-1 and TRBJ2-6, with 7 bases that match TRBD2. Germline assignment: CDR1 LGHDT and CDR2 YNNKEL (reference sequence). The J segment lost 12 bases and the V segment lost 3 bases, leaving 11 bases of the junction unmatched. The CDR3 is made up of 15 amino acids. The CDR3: CASSHTRGSTSVLTF. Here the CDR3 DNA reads TGTGCCAGCAGCCACACTCGCGGGAGCACCTCCGTCCTGACTTTC.

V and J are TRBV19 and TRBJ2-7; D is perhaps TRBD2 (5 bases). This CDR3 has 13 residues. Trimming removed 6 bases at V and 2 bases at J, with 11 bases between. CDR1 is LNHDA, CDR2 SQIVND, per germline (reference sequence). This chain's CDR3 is CASSRRGAYEQYF. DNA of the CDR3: TGTGCCAGTAGCCGCCGGGGAGCCTACGAGCAGTACTTC. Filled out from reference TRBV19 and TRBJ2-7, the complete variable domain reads DGGITQSPKYLFRKEGQNVTLSCEQNLNHDAMYWYRQDPGQGLRLIYYSQIVNDFQKGDIAEGYSVSREKKESFPLTVTSAQKNPTAFYLCASSRRGAYEQYFGPGTRLTVT.

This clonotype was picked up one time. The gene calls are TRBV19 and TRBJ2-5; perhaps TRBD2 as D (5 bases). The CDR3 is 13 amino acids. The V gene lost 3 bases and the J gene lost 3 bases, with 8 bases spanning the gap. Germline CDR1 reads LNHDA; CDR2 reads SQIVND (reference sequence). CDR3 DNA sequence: TGTGCCAGTAGTATCCCCGGGGAAGAGACCCAGTACTTC. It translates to CASSIPGEETQYF.

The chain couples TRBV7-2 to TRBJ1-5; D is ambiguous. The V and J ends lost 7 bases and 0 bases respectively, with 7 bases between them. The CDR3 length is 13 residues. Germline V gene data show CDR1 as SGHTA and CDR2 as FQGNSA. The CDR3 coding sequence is TGTGCCAGCACCCAATATAGCAATCAGCCCCAGCATTTT. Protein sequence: CASTQYSNQPQHF.

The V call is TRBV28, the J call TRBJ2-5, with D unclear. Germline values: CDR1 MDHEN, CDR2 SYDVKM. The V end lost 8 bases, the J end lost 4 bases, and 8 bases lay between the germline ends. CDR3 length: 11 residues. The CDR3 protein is CASAMGETQYF. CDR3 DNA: TGTGCCAGCGCGATGGGAGAGACCCAGTACTTC.

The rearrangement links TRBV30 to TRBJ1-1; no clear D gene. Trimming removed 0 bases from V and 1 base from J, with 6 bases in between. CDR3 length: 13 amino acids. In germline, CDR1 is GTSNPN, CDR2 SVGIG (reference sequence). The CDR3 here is CAWSVRENTEAFF. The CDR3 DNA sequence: TGTGCCTGGAGTGTACGGGAGAACACTGAAGCTTTCTTT.

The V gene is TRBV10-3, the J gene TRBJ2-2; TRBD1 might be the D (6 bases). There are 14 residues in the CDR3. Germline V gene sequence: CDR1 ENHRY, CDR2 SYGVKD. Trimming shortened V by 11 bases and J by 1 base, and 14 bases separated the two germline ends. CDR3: CAARDTENTGELFF. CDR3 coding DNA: TGTGCCGCACGGGACACGGAGAACACCGGGGAGCTGTTTTTT.

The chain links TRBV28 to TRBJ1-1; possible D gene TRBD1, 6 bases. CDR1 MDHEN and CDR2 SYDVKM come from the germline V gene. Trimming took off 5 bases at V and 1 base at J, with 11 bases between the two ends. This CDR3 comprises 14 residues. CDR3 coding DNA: TGTGCCAGCAGTATAGAACAGGGGAACACTGAAGCTTTCTTT. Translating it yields CASSIEQGNTEAFF. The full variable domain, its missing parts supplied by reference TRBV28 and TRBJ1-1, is DVKVTQSSRYLVKRTGEKVFLECVQDMDHENMFWYRQDPGLGLRLIYFSYDVKMKEKGDIPEGYSVSREKKERFSLILESASTNQTSMYLCASSIEQGNTEAFFGQGTRLTVV.

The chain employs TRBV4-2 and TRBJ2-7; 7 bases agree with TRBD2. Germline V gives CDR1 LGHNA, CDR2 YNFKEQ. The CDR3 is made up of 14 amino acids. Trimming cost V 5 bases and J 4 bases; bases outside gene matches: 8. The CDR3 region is CASSSGGSGYEQYF. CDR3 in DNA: TGTGCCAGCAGCTCCGGCGGGAGTGGGTACGAGCAGTACTTC.

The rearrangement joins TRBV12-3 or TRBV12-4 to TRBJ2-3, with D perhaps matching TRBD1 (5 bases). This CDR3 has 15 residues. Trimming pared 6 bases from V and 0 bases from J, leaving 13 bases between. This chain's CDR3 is CASSPRVESTDTQYF. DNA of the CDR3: TGTGCCAGCAGCCCCAGGGTAGAGAGCACAGATACGCAGTATTTT.

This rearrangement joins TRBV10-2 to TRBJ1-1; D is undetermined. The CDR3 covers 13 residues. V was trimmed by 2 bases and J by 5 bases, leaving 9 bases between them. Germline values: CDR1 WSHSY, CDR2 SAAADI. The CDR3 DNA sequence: TGCGCCAGCAGTGAGGCGTTAGGAACTGAAGCTTTCTTT. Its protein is CASSEALGTEAFF.

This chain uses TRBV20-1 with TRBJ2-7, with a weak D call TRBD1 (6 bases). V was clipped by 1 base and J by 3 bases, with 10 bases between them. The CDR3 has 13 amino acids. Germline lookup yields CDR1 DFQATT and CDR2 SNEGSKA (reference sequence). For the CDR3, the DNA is TGCAGTGCTAGAGGACAGGTCTACTACGAGCAGTACTTC. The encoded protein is CSARGQVYYEQYF.

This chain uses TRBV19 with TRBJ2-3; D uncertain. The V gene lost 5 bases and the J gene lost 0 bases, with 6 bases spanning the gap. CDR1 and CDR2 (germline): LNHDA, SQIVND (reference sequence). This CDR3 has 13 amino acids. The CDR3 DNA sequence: TGTGCCAGTAGTTCCGGTAGCACAGATACGCAGTATTTT. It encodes CASSSGSTDTQYF.

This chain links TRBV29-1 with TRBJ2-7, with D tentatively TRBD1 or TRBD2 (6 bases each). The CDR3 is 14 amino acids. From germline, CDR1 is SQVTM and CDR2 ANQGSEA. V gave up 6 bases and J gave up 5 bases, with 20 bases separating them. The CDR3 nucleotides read TGCAGCGTCGCCCAACTTAGGGGGGTTCACGAGCAGTACTTC. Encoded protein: CSVAQLRGVHEQYF.

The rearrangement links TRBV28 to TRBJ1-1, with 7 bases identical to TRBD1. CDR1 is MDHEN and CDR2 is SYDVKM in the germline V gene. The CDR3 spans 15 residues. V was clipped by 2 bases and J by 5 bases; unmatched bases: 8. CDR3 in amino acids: CASSLLQGMGTEAFF. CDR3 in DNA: TGTGCCAGCAGTTTACTACAGGGGATGGGGACTGAAGCTTTCTTT. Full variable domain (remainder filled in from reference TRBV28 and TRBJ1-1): DVKVTQSSRYLVKRTGEKVFLECVQDMDHENMFWYRQDPGLGLRLIYFSYDVKMKEKGDIPEGYSVSREKKERFSLILESASTNQTSMYLCASSLLQGMGTEAFFGQGTRLTVV.

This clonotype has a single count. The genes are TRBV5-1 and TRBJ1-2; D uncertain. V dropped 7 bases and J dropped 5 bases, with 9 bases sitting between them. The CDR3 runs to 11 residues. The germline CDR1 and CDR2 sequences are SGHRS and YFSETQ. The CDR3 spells CASGGEYGYTF. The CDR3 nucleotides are TGCGCCAGCGGCGGCGAATATGGCTACACCTTC.